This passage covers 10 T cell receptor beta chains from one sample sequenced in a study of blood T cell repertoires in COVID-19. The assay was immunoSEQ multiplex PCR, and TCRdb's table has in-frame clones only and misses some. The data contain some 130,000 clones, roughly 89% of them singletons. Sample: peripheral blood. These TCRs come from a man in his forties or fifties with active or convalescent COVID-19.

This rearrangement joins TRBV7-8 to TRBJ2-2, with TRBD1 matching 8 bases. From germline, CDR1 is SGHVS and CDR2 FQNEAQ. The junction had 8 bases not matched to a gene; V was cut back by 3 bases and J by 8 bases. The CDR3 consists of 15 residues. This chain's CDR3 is CASSFSRGLVGELFF. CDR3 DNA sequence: TGTGCCAGCAGCTTCTCCAGGGGGCTCGTGGGGGAGCTGTTTTTT. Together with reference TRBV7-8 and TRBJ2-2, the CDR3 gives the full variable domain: GAGVSQSPRYKVAKRGQDVALRCDPISGHVSLFWYQQALGQGPEFLTYFQNEAQLDKSGLPSDRFFAERPEGSVSTLKIQRTQQEDSAVYLCASSFSRGLVGELFFGEGSRLTVL.

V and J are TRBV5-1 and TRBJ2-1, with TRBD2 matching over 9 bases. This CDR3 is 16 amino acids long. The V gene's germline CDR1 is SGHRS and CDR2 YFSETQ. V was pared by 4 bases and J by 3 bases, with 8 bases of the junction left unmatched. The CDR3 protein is CASSLIAGEGYNEQFF. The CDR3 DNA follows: TGCGCCAGCAGCCTAATAGCGGGAGAGGGCTACAATGAGCAGTTCTTC.

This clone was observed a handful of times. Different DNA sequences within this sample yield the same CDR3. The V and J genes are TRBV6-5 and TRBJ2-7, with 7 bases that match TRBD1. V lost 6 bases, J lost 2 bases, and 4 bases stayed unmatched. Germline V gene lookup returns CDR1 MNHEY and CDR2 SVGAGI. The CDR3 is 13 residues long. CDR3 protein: CASRRGPAYEQYF. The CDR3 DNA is TGTGCCAGCAGAAGGGGGCCAGCCTACGAGCAGTACTTC.

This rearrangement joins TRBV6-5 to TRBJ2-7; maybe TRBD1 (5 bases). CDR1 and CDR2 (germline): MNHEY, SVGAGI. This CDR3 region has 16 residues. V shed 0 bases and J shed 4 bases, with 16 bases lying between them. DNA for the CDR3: TGTGCCAGCAGTTACTCGGTGGGTCAGACAGAATACGAGCAGTACTTC. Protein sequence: CASSYSVGQTEYEQYF.

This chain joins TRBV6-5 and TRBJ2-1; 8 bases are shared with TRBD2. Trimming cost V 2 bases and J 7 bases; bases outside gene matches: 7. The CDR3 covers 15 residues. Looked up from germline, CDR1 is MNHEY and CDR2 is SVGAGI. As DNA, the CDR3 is TGTGCCAGCAGTTACCTCCGGGAGGGCCGAAATGAGCAGTTCTTC. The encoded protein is CASSYLREGRNEQFF.

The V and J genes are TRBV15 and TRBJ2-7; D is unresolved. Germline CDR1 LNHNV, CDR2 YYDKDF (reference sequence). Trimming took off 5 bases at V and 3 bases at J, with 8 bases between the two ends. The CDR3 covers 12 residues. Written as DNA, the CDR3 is TGTGCCACCAGCCCAGATATCTACGAGCAGTACTTC. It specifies CATSPDIYEQYF.

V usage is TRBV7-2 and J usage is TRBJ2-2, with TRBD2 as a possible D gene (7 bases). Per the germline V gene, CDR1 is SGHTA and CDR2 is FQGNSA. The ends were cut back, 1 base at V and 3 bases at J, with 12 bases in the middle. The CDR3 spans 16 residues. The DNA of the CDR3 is TGTGCCAGCAGCTTAGTCGGGGGGCTTTACACCGGGGAGCTGTTTTTT. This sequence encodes CASSLVGGLYTGELFF.

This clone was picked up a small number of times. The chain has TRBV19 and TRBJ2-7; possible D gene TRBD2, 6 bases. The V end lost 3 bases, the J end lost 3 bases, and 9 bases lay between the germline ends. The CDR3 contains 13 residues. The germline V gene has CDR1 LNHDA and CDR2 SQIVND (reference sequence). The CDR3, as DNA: TGTGCCAGTAGTATGGGGGGAGACTACGAGCAGTACTTC. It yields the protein CASSMGGDYEQYF.

The CDR3 sequence: CSVGQYNEQFF. CDR3 DNA sequence: TGCAGCGTTGGCCAGTACAATGAGCAGTTCTTC. This rearrangement joins TRBV29-1 to TRBJ2-1; D is ambiguous. The germline gives CDR1 SQVTM, CDR2 ANQGSEA. Trimming pared 4 bases from V and 4 bases from J, leaving 5 bases between. The CDR3 totals 11 residues.

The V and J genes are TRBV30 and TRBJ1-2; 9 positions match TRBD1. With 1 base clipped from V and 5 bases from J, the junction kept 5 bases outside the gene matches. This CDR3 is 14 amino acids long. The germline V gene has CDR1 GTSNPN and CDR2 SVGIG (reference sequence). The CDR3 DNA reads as TGTGCCTGGAGTGCGGACAGGGGTTTTTATGGCTACACCTTC. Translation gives CAWSADRGFYGYTF.